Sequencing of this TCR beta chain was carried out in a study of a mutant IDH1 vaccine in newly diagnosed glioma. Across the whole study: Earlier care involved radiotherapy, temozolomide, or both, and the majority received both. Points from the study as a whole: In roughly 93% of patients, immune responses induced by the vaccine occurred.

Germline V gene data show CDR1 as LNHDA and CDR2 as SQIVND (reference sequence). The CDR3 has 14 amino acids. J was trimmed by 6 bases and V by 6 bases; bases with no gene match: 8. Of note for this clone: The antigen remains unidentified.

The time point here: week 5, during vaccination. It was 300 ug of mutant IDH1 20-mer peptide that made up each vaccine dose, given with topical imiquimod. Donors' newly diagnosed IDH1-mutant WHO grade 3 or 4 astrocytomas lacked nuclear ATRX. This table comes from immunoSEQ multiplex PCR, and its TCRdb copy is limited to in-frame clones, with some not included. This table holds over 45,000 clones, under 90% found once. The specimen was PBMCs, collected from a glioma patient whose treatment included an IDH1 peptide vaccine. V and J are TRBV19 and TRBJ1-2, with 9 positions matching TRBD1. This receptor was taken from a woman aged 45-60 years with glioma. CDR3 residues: CASRLLGTGHGYTF. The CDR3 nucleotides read TGTGCCAGTAGGCTCTTAGGGACAGGGCATGGCTACACCTTC.